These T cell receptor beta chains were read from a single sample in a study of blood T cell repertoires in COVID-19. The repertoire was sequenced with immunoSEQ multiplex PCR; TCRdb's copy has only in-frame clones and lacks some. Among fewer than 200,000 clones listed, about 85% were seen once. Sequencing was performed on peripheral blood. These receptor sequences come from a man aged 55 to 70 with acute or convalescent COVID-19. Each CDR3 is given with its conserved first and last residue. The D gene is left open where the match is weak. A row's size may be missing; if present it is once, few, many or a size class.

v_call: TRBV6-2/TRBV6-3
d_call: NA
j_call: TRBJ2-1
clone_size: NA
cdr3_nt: TGTGCCAGCAGTTCTATTATTCCCGGGGACAATGAGCAGTTCTTC
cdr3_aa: CASSSIIPGDNEQFF

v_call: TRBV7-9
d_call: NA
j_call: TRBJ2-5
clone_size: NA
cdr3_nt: TGTGCCAGCAGCCCCCCGTCGGGACAAGAGACCCAGTACTTC
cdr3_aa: CASSPPSGQETQYF

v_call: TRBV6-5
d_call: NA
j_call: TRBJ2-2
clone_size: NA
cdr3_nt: TGTGCCAGCAGTTACTCTAGAGGGTCGGGCGGGGAGCTGTTTTTT
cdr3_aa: CASSYSRGSGGELFF

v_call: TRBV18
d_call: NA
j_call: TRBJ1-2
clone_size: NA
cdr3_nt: TGTGCCAGCTCACCTAAAGGGGAAGGTGGCGGCTACACCTTC
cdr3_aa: CASSPKGEGGGYTF

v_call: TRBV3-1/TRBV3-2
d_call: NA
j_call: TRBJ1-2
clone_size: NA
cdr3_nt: TGTGCCAGCAGCCGAACTTCGACATCTAACTATGGCTACACCTTC
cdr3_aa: CASSRTSTSNYGYTF

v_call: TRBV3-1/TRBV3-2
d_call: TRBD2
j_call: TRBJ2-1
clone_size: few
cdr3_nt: TGTGCCAGCAGCCTTAGCGGGGGAAAGAATGGTGAGCAGTTCTTC
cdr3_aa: CASSLSGGKNGEQFF

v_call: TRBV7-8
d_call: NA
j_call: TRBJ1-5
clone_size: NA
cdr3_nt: TGTGCCAGCAGCCTCGGACAGTACAATCAGCCCCAGCATTTT
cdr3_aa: CASSLGQYNQPQHF

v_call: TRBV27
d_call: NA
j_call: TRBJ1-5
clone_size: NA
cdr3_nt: TGTGCCAGCAGTTTATGGGGGGTCAATCAGCCCCAGCATTTT
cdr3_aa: CASSLWGVNQPQHF

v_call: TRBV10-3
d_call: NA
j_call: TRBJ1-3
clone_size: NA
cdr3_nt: TGTGCCATCAATTCGGGGACTGGAAACACCATATATTTT
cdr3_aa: CAINSGTGNTIYF

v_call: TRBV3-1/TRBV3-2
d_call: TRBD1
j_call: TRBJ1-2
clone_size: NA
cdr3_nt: TGTGCCAGCAGCCAGGTCAGGACAGGGGGCGACTACACCTTC
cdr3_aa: CASSQVRTGGDYTF

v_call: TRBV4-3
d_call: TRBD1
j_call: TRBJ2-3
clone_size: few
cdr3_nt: TGCGCCAGCAGCCACTCCCGACAGGGTAGCACAGATACGCAGTATTTT
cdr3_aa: CASSHSRQGSTDTQYF

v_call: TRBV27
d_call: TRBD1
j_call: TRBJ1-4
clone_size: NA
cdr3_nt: TGTGCCAGCACCTCAGGGGGTTTTAATGAAAAACTGTTTTTT
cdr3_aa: CASTSGGFNEKLFF

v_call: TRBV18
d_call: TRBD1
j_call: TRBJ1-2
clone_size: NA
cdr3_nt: TGTGCCAGCTCACCAAACCCGGGACAGGGGAATGGCTACACCTTC
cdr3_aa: CASSPNPGQGNGYTF